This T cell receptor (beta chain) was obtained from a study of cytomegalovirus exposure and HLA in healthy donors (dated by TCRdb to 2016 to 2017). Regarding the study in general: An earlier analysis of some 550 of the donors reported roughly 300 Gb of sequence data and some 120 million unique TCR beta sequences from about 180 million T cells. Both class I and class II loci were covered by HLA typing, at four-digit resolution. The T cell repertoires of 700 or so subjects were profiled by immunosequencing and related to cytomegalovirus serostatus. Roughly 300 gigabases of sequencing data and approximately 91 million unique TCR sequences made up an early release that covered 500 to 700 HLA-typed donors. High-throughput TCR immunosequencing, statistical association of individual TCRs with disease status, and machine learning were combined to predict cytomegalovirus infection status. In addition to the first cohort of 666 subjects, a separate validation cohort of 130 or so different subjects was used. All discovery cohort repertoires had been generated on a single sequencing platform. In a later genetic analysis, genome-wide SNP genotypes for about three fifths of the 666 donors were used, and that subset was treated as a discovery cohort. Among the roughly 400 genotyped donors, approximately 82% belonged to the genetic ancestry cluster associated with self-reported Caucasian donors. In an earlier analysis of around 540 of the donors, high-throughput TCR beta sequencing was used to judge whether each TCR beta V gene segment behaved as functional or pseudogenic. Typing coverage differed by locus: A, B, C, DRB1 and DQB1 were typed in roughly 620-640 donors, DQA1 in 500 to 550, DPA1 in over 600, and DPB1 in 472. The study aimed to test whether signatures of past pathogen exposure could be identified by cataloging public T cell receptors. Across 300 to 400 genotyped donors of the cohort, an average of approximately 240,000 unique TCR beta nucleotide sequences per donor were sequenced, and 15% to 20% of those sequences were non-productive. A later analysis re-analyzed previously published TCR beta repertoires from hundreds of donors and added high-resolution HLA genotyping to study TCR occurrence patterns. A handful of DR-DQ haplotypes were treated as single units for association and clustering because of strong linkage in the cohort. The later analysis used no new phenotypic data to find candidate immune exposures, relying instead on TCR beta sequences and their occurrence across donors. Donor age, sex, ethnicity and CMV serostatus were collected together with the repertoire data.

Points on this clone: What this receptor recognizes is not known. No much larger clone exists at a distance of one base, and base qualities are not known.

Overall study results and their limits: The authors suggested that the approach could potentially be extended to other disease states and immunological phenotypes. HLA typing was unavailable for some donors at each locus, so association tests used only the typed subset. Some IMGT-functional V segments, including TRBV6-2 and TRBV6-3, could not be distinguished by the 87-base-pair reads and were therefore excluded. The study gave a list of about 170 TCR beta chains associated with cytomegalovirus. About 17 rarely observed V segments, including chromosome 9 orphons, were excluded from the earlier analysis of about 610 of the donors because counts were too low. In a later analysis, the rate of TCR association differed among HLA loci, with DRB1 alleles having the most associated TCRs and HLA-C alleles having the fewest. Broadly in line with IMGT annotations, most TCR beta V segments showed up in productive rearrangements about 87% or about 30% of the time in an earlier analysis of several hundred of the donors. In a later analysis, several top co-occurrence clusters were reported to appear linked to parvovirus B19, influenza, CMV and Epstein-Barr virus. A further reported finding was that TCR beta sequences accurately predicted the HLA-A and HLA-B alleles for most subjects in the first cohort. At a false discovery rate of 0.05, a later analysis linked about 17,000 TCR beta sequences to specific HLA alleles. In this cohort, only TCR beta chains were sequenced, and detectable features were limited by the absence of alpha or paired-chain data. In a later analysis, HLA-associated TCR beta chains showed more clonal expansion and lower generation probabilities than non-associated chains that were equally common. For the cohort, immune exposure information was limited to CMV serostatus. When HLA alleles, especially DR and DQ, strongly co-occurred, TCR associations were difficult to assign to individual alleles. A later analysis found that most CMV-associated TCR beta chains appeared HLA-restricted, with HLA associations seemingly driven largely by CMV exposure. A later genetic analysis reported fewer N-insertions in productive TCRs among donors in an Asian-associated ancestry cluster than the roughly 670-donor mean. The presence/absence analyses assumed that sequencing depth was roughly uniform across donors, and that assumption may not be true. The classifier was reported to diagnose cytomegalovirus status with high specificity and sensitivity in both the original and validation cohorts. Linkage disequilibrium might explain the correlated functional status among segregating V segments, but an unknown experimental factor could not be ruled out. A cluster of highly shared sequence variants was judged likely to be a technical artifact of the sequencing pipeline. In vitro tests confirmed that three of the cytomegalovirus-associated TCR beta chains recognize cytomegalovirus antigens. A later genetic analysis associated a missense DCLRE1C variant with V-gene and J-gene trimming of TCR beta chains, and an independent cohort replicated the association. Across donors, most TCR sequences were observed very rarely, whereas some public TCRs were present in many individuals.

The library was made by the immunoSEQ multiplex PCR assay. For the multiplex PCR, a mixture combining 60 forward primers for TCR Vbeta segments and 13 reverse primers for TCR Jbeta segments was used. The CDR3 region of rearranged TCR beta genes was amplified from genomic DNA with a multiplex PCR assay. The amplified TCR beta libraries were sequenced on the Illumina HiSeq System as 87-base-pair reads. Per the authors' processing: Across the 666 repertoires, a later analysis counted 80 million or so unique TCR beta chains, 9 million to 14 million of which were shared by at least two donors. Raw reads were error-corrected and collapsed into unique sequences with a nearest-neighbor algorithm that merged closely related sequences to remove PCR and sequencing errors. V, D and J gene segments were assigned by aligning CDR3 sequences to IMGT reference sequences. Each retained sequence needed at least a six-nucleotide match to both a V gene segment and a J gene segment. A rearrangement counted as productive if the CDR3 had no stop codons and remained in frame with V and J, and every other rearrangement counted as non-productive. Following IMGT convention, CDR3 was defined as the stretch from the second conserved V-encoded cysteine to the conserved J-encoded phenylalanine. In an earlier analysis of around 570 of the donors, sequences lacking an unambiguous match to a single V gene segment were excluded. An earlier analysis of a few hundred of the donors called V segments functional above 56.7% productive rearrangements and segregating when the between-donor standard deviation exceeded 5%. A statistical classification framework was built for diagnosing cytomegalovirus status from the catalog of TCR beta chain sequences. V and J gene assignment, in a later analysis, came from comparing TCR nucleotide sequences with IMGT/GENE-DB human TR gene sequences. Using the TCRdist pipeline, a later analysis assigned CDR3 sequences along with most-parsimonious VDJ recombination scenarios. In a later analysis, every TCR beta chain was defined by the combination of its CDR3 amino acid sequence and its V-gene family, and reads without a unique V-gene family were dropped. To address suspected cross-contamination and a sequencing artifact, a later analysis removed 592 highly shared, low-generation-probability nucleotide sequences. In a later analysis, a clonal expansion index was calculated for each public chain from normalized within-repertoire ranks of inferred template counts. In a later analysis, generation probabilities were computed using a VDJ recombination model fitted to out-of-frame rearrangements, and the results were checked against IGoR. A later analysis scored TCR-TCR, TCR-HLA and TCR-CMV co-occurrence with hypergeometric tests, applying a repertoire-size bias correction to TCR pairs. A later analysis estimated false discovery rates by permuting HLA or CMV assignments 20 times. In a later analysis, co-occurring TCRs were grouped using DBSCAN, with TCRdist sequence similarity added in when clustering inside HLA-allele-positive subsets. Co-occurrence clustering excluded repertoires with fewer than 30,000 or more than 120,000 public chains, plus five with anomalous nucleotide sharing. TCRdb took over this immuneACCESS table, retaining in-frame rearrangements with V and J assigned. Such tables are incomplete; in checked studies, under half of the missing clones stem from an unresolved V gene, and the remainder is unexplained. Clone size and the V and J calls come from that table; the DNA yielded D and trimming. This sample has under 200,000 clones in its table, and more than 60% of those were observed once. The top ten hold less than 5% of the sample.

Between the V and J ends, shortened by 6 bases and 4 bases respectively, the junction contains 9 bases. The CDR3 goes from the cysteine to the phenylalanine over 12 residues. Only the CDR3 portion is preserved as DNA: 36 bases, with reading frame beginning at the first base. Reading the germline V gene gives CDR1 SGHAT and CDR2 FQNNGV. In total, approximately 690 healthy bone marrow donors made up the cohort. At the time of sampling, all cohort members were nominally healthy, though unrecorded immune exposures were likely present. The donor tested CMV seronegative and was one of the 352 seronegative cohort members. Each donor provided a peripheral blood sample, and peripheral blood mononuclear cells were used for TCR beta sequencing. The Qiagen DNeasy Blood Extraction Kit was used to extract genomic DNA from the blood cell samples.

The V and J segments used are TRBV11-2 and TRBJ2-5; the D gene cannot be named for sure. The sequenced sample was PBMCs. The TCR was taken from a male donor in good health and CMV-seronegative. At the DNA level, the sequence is TGTGCCAGCAGGGCTGTTTCAGAGACCCAGTACTTC. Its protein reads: CASRAVSETQYF.